These 15 T cell receptor beta chains originate from one sample sequenced in a study of cytomegalovirus exposure and HLA in healthy donors. The protocol was immunoSEQ multiplex PCR, while the TCRdb copy is restricted to in-frame clones and leaves out a portion. The data show hundreds of thousands of clones, with around nine tenths seen just once and approximately 0.9% held by the top ten. The specimen was PBMCs. These receptors all come from a woman between 18 and 29 years old in good health and CMV-seronegative.

This clone has only one observation. This rearrangement joins TRBV6-9 to TRBJ2-7, with 13 bases lining up with TRBD2. With 7 bases clipped from V and 3 bases from J, the junction kept 12 bases outside the gene matches. The CDR3 length is 17 residues. Germline assignment: CDR1 MNHGY and CDR2 SVAAGI. The CDR3 region has the DNA TGTGCCAGCAAAATACTAGCGGGAGGGCCGTATTTCTACGAGCAGTACTTC. Encoded protein: CASKILAGGPYFYEQYF.

The V gene is TRBV5-4, the J gene TRBJ2-6; possibly TRBD2 for D (6 bases). CDR1 SGHNT and CDR2 YYREEE come from the germline V gene (reference sequence). V was pared by 0 bases and J by 2 bases, with 6 bases between. The CDR3 runs to 15 residues. CDR3 in amino acids: CASSLGGAGANVLTF. CDR3 nucleotides: TGTGCCAGCAGCTTGGGGGGGGCTGGGGCCAACGTCCTGACTTTC.

J is TRBJ2-5 and V is TRBV5-4, with TRBD1 identical over 7 bases. In germline, CDR1 is SGHNT, CDR2 YYREEE (reference sequence). The junction had 6 bases not matched to a gene; V was cut back by 2 bases and J by 2 bases. The CDR3 has 15 amino acids. This CDR3 is CASSLKRGQQETQYF. For the CDR3, the DNA is TGTGCCAGCAGCTTAAAACGGGGACAGCAAGAGACCCAGTACTTC.

The chain has TRBV11-1 and TRBJ2-7; D remains unclear. The CDR3 loop spans 13 amino acids. Trimming pared 2 bases from V and 5 bases from J, leaving 10 bases between. Germline V gives CDR1 SGHAT, CDR2 FQDESV (reference sequence). Here the CDR3 DNA reads TGTGCCAGCAGCTTAACCCCCACGGACGAGCAGTACTTC. It yields the protein CASSLTPTDEQYF.

The chain couples TRBV4-3 to TRBJ2-2, with D possibly matching TRBD2 (6 bases). Trimming took 4 bases from V and 5 from J, leaving 20 bases between them. The germline V gene has CDR1 LGHNA and CDR2 YSLEER. The CDR3 totals 17 residues. As DNA, the CDR3 is TGCGCCAGCAGCCTCCAACCGGGACCTGGGGGGACCGGGGAGCTGTTTTTT. This codes for CASSLQPGPGGTGELFF.

This clone was detected once. V gene TRBV18 combines with J gene TRBJ1-1; D remains ambiguous. Germline V CDR1 and CDR2: KGHSH, LQKENI. The CDR3 sequence is 13 residues long. Trimming cost V 0 bases and J 5 bases, with 7 bases left between them. The CDR3 coding sequence is TGTGCCAGCTCACCACCGAGCGAGACTGAAGCTTTCTTT. Translation gives CASSPPSETEAFF.

The chain links TRBV28 to TRBJ2-1; no reliable D call. Germline-derived CDR1 and CDR2 are MDHEN and SYDVKM. CDR3 length: 13 amino acids. V lost 5 bases and J 7 bases, leaving 12 bases between the germline ends. The CDR3 bases are TGTGCCAGCAGTCCCCTGATGCGTAATGAGCAGTTCTTC. This codes for CASSPLMRNEQFF.

The chain combines TRBV19 with TRBJ2-7; TRBD2 agrees at 7 bases. This CDR3 has 11 amino acids. J gave up 3 bases and V 9 bases, and 2 bases lay outside the gene matches. Germline V gene sequence: CDR1 LNHDA, CDR2 SQIVND (reference sequence). The CDR3 sequence: CASGTNYEQYF. The DNA of the CDR3 is TGTGCCAGCGGGACTAACTACGAGCAGTACTTC.

This chain links TRBV7-6 with TRBJ2-7, with 10 bases lining up with TRBD1. This CDR3 has 16 residues. Trimming cost V 2 bases and J 3 bases; bases outside gene matches: 7. CDR1 and CDR2 (germline): SGHVS, FNYEAQ. The CDR3 spells CASSLSRQGAFYEQYF. The CDR3 DNA sequence: TGTGCCAGCAGCTTATCTCGACAGGGGGCGTTCTACGAGCAGTACTTC. The entire variable domain, with the rest obtained from reference TRBV7-6 and TRBJ2-7, is as follows: GAGVSQSPRYKVTKRGQDVALRCDPISGHVSLYWYRQALGQGPEFLTYFNYEAQQDKSGLPNDRFSAERPEGSISTLTIQRTEQRDSAMYRCASSLSRQGAFYEQYFGPGTRLTVT.

The chain joins TRBV10-3 to TRBJ2-7; D might be TRBD2 (6 bases). Germline CDR1 and CDR2: ENHRY and SYGVKD. Between the trimmed V and J ends, which lost 4 bases and 7 bases, there was a span of 14 bases. This CDR3 has 13 residues. The CDR3 region has the DNA TGTGCCATCAGTGGCAGGACTATTTCTGAGCAGTACTTC. It yields the protein CAISGRTISEQYF.

The genes are TRBV11-2 and TRBJ1-2; D not resolved. Germline V gives CDR1 SGHAT, CDR2 FQNNGV. The germline V and J ends were trimmed by 1 base and 8 bases, with 17 bases remaining between them. The CDR3 consists of 15 residues. CDR3 region: CASSLVRRSGEGYTF. The CDR3 DNA follows: TGTGCCAGCAGCTTAGTACGGAGGTCCGGGGAAGGCTACACCTTC.

V and J are TRBV28 and TRBJ1-2, with D possibly being TRBD1 (6 bases). The germline V gene encodes CDR1 MDHEN and CDR2 SYDVKM. The CDR3 contains 12 residues. V was pared by 1 base and J by 8 bases, with 8 bases between. The CDR3 bases are TGTGCCAGCAGTTTATCAGGGGTAGGCTACACCTTC. Amino acid sequence: CASSLSGVGYTF.

This chain joins TRBV6-5 and TRBJ1-2; 10 bases match TRBD1. The CDR3 loop spans 14 amino acids. Germline-derived CDR1 and CDR2 are MNHEY and SVGAGI. V was clipped by 6 bases and J by 2 bases; unmatched bases: 3. CDR3 DNA: TGTGCCAGCAGCTGGACAGGGGGGAACTATGGCTACACCTTC. Its translation: CASSWTGGNYGYTF.

With respect to this clone: One junction end disagrees with the germline gene, perhaps due to a read error. This chain uses TRBV5-1 with TRBJ2-7, with 13 bases matching TRBD2. The CDR3 runs to 13 residues. CDR1 and CDR2 (germline): SGHRS, YFSETQ. CDR3 region: CASSPDTSGRVNF. CDR3 nucleotides: TGCGCCAGCAGCCCGGATACTAGCGGGAGGGTAAACTTC.

With regard to this clone: This sample includes further DNA sequences coding for the same CDR3. The rearrangement joins TRBV28 to TRBJ1-6, with D unclear. The CDR3 spans 13 residues. Germline V gene data show CDR1 as MDHEN and CDR2 as SYDVKM. Trimming removed 4 bases from V and 4 bases from J, with 5 bases in between. The CDR3 nucleotides read TGTGCCAGCAGTTCATCATATAATTCACCCCTCCACTTT. As protein: CASSSSYNSPLHF.